This T cell receptor beta chain was sequenced during a study of shared clonotypes between healthy human individuals. The table came from immunoSEQ multiplex PCR; TCRdb's copy has only in-frame clones and leaves some out. The sample contains fewer than 650,000 clones, over 65% of which appear only once. Germline V gene data show CDR1 as WSHSY and CDR2 as SAAADI. This CDR3 comprises 13 residues. Deletions cut 2 bases from V and 0 bases from J, with 2 bases between. This chain joins TRBV10-2 and TRBJ2-1, with unresolved D. This sequence originates from a woman aged 40 to 50 in good health. Some clones in this sample may be carry-over from other donors' samples. The sample taken for sequencing was PBMCs. CDR3: CASSEASYNEQFF. In nucleotides, the CDR3 is TGCGCCAGCAGTGAGGCCTCCTACAATGAGCAGTTCTTC.